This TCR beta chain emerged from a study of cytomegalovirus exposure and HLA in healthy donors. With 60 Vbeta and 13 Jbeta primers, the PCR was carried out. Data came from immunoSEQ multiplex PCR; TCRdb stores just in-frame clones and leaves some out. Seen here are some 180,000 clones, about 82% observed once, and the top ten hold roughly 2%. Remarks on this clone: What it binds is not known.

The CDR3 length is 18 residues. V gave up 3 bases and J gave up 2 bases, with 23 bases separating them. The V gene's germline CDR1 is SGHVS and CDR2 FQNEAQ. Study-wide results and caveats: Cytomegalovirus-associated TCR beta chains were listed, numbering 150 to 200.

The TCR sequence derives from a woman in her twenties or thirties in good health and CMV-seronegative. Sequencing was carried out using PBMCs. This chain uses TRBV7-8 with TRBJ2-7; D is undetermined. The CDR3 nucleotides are TGTGCCAGCAGCTTCTACTCATCTACTCCGCTTACCGCCTACGAGCAGTACTTC. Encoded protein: CASSFYSSTPLTAYEQYF.